The 32 T cell receptor beta chains below were found in one sample sequenced in a study of beta chain features in type 1 diabetes. Sequencing targeted expressed TCRB transcripts, as all isolated RNA had been reverse transcribed. Profiling relied on immunoSEQ multiplex PCR, and the TCRdb table lists in-frame clones only, not all of them. This sample yields about 150,000 clones, of which 11% are seen a single time; roughly 2% belongs to the top ten. The sample taken for sequencing was central memory CD4+ T cells from blood. These receptors were obtained from a man between 18 and 29 years old in good health.

The genes are TRBV7-9 and TRBJ1-1; 10 nucleotides align to TRBD1. CDR1 and CDR2 (germline): SEHNR, FQNEAQ (reference sequence). The CDR3 runs 16 residues. J gave up 1 base and V 1 base, and 3 bases lay outside the gene matches. CDR3 nucleotides: TGTGCCAGCAGCTTAGGACAGGGGGCCTCGAACACTGAAGCTTTCTTT. This codes for CASSLGQGASNTEAFF. The entire variable domain, with the rest obtained from reference TRBV7-9 and TRBJ1-1, is as follows: DTGVSQNPRHKITKRGQNVTFRCDPISEHNRLYWYRQTLGQGPEFLTYFQNEAQLEKSRLLSDRFSAERPKGSFSTLEIQRTEQGDSAMYLCASSLGQGASNTEAFFGQGTRLTVV.

The sample holds a few counts of this clone. The V and J genes are TRBV5-4 and TRBJ1-2; 7 nucleotides line up with TRBD1. CDR3 length: 13 residues. Trimming removed 7 bases from V and 8 bases from J; junction bases left unmatched: 11. Looked up from germline, CDR1 is SGHNT and CDR2 is YYREEE (reference sequence). The CDR3 DNA reads TGTGCCAGCGGAGGACAGGCTCCTGGCGGCTACACCTTC. Protein sequence: CASGGQAPGGYTF.

This clone was counted only a few times. V gene TRBV2 combines with J gene TRBJ2-3; 10 positions match TRBD1. Trimming removed 3 bases from V and 7 bases from J; junction bases left unmatched: 10. The CDR3 runs 16 residues. Germline-derived CDR1 and CDR2 are SNHLY and FYNNEI. CDR3 in amino acids: CASSEGTGAGWNTQYF. The CDR3, as DNA: TGTGCCAGCAGTGAGGGGACAGGGGCCGGGTGGAATACGCAGTATTTT.

In this sample, this clone turned up a few times. The DNA of the CDR3 is TGTGCCAGCAGTTCCCCCGGGACAGGGGGAAACGAGCAGTACTTC. This gives the protein CASSSPGTGGNEQYF. The V call is TRBV27, the J call TRBJ2-7, with 11 positions matching TRBD1. The CDR3 sequence is 15 residues long. Germline V gene sequence: CDR1 MNHEY, CDR2 SMNVEV (reference sequence). V trimming: 4 bases; J trimming: 5 bases; junction bases outside the gene matches: 7.

The chain has TRBV4-3 and TRBJ1-1, with no clear D. The V gene lost 0 bases and the J gene lost 1 base, with 6 bases spanning the gap. Germline V gene lookup returns CDR1 LGHNA and CDR2 YSLEER. The CDR3 extends over 14 amino acids. The CDR3 reads CASSQELGNTEAFF. CDR3 nucleotide sequence: TGCGCCAGCAGCCAAGAACTGGGGAACACTGAAGCTTTCTTT.

CDR3 amino acids: CASSLVLGPYEQYF. As DNA, the CDR3 is TGTGCCAGCAGCTTAGTTCTAGGACCGTACGAGCAGTACTTC. The gene calls are TRBV7-2 and TRBJ2-5, with unresolved D. TRBJ2-7 explains the end of the DNA better; the J call may be wrong. Germline V lookup: CDR1 SGHTA, CDR2 FQGNSA. This CDR3 is 14 amino acids long.

This clone was counted between two and nine times. V is TRBV7-3 and J is TRBJ2-2; no firm D call. V shed 1 base and J shed 4 bases, with 10 bases lying between them. CDR1 is SGHTA, CDR2 FQGTGA, per germline. The CDR3 is made up of 15 amino acids. The CDR3: CASSLNQASTGELFF. The CDR3 coding sequence is TGTGCCAGCAGCTTAAACCAGGCTAGCACCGGGGAGCTGTTTTTT.

In its sample, this clone was seen a few times. The CDR3 region has the DNA TGTGCCAGCAGCTTAGGAAGGGTGAGCGGCTACACCTTC. This codes for CASSLGRVSGYTF. The chain has TRBV7-2 and TRBJ1-2; D is uncertain. V was pared by 1 base and J by 8 bases, with 11 bases between. Germline V gene data show CDR1 as SGHTA and CDR2 as FQGNSA. The CDR3 loop spans 13 amino acids.

This sequence joins TRBV18 and TRBJ2-1, with TRBD2 identical over 10 bases. The CDR3 length is 15 residues. CDR1 and CDR2 from the germline V gene are KGHSH and LQKENI. V was pared by 5 bases and J by 9 bases, with 10 bases of the junction left unmatched. The CDR3 DNA reads as TGTGCCAGCTCAATAGCGGGGGGTCCGCTTATTGAGCAGTTCTTC. Amino acids: CASSIAGGPLIEQFF.

This clone was seen a few times. The chain couples TRBV5-5 to TRBJ2-3; a possible D gene is TRBD1 (6 bases). V was cut by 4 bases and J by 3 bases, with 12 bases left in between. Germline CDR1 reads SGHKS; CDR2 reads YYEKEE (reference sequence). CDR3 length equals 14 residues. CDR3 sequence reads: CASSQDQGTDTQYF. In DNA form, the CDR3 reads TGTGCCAGCAGCCAAGATCAGGGGACAGATACGCAGTATTTT.

This sequence joins TRBV28 and TRBJ2-7; D is perhaps TRBD1 (6 bases). The germline CDR1 and CDR2 sequences are MDHEN and SYDVKM. The germline V and J ends were trimmed by 5 bases and 0 bases, with 14 bases remaining between them. CDR3 length: 15 amino acids. CDR3 protein: CASSAPRGHSYEQYF. CDR3 in DNA: TGTGCCAGCAGTGCACCCAGGGGTCACTCCTACGAGCAGTACTTC.

This clone was detected a few times. The rearrangement links TRBV29-1 to TRBJ1-1, with a possible D match to TRBD1 (5 bases). The CDR3 runs 12 residues. The germline V gene encodes CDR1 SQVTM and CDR2 ANQGSEA. V lost 4 bases and J 1 base, leaving 7 bases between the germline ends. As DNA, the CDR3 is TGCAGCGTTGGCCAGGGGAACACTGAAGCTTTCTTT. This codes for CSVGQGNTEAFF.

The chain uses TRBV2 and TRBJ1-1, with 8 bases aligning to TRBD1. CDR1 and CDR2 from the germline V gene are SNHLY and FYNNEI. The ends lost 7 bases at V and 0 bases at J; junction bases unmatched: 4. The CDR3 has 14 residues. CDR3 region: CASIADRVNTEAFF. The CDR3 DNA follows: TGTGCCAGCATTGCGGACAGGGTGAACACTGAAGCTTTCTTT.

This clone was detected many times. V is TRBV7-2 and J is TRBJ2-6; no clear D gene. Germline V gene lookup returns CDR1 SGHTA and CDR2 FQGNSA. V was cut by 10 bases and J by 0 bases, with 7 bases left in between. This CDR3 has 13 residues. CDR3 region: CAIQDSGANVLTF. In DNA form, the CDR3 reads TGTGCCATCCAGGACTCTGGGGCCAACGTCCTGACTTTC.

The V gene is TRBV6-5, the J gene TRBJ1-6; TRBD1 matches 7 bases. Germline lookup yields CDR1 MNHEY and CDR2 SVGAGI. The CDR3 runs to 16 residues. V was clipped by 4 bases and J by 1 base; unmatched bases: 4. CDR3 DNA: TGTGCCAGCAGTTCCAGGGGGAATTCCTATAATTCACCCCTCCACTTT. Its translation is CASSSRGNSYNSPLHF.

This clone was seen only a few times. The chain uses TRBV2 and TRBJ2-5; D perhaps matches TRBD2 (6 bases). Trimming stripped 4 bases from V and 7 bases from J, with 13 bases between. Per the germline V gene, CDR1 is SNHLY and CDR2 is FYNNEI. The CDR3 is 13 residues long. The CDR3 bases are TGTGCCAGCAGTGCCTCGCAGGGAGGGACCCAGTACTTC. Protein sequence: CASSASQGGTQYF.

This chain uses TRBV6-4 with TRBJ2-1, with D possibly TRBD1 on 5 matching bases. V lost 3 bases, J lost 4 bases, and 13 bases lay in between. In germline, CDR1 is MRHNA, CDR2 SNTAGT. The CDR3 length is 15 residues. CDR3 bases: TGTGCCAGCAGTGAAAACGTAGACAGATACAATGAGCAGTTCTTC. It is translated as CASSENVDRYNEQFF.

This clone has at least ten counts. The chain carries TRBV10-3 and TRBJ2-1; 7 nucleotides match TRBD1. The CDR3 sequence is 15 residues long. V was clipped by 8 bases and J by 3 bases; unmatched bases: 10. From germline, CDR1 is ENHRY and CDR2 SYGVKD. The CDR3 region is CAIGPPRDSYNEQFF. CDR3 sequence (DNA): TGTGCCATCGGTCCCCCCCGGGACAGCTACAATGAGCAGTTCTTC.

This chain connects TRBV7-2 to TRBJ2-1; weak D call: TRBD1 (5 bases). The V gene lost 1 base and the J gene lost 6 bases, with 10 bases spanning the gap. The CDR3 extends over 14 amino acids. Germline CDR1 reads SGHTA; CDR2 reads FQGNSA. This chain's CDR3 is CASSLDGHGNEQFF. CDR3 nucleotides: TGTGCCAGCAGCTTAGATGGACATGGCAATGAGCAGTTCTTC.

This clone has a handful of counts. The genes are TRBV7-9 and TRBJ2-5; D is undetermined. The CDR3 loop spans 15 amino acids. Germline assignment: CDR1 SEHNR and CDR2 FQNEAQ (reference sequence). V lost 0 bases to trimming and J lost 1 base, with 9 bases between them. CDR3 region: CASSLAQTRQETQYF. The DNA for the CDR3 is TGTGCCAGCAGCTTAGCGCAGACTCGCCAAGAGACCCAGTACTTC. Complete variable domain (other parts from reference TRBV7-9 and TRBJ2-5): DTGVSQNPRHKITKRGQNVTFRCDPISEHNRLYWYRQTLGQGPEFLTYFQNEAQLEKSRLLSDRFSAERPKGSFSTLEIQRTEQGDSAMYLCASSLAQTRQETQYFGPGTRLLVL.

The rearrangement joins TRBV19 to TRBJ1-5, with a possible D match to TRBD1 (6 bases). Germline V gene lookup returns CDR1 LNHDA and CDR2 SQIVND (reference sequence). The CDR3 sequence is 13 residues long. V lost 0 bases and J lost 7, with 7 bases in between. Here the CDR3 DNA reads TGTGCCAGTAGTATAGAGAGGGGGCAGCCCCAGCATTTT. Protein sequence: CASSIERGQPQHF.

The rearrangement uses TRBV6-1 and TRBJ1-2; 8 nucleotides line up with TRBD1. Germline loops: CDR1 MNHNS, CDR2 SASEGT. The ends lost 6 bases at V and 5 bases at J; junction bases unmatched: 5. This CDR3 has 13 amino acids. This CDR3 reads CASSPTGVYGYTF. CDR3 DNA: TGTGCCAGCAGCCCGACAGGGGTGTATGGCTACACCTTC.

This clone was found a few times. This chain connects TRBV5-4 to TRBJ2-2, with D perhaps being TRBD1 or TRBD2 (5 bases each). Germline CDR1 SGHNT, CDR2 YYREEE (reference sequence). Deletions cut 3 bases from V and 7 bases from J, with 10 bases between. The CDR3 sequence is 13 residues long. The CDR3 reads CASSSRDLGELFF. Written as DNA, the CDR3 is TGTGCCAGCAGCTCCCGGGACCTCGGGGAGCTGTTTTTT. Drawing the rest from reference TRBV5-4 and TRBJ2-2, the complete variable domain is ETGVTQSPTHLIKTRGQQVTLRCSSQSGHNTVSWYQQALGQGPQFIFQYYREEENGRGNFPPRFSGLQFPNYSSELNVNALELDDSALYLCASSSRDLGELFFGEGSRLTVL.

This clone was counted between two and nine times. The gene calls are TRBV7-2 and TRBJ2-3; 9 bases are shared with TRBD1. Looked up from germline, CDR1 is SGHTA and CDR2 is FQGNSA. CDR3 length: 15 amino acids. V lost 1 base to trimming and J lost 7 bases; unmatched junction nucleotides: 6. The CDR3 DNA reads as TGTGCCAGCAGCTTAGAGACAGGGGGGTTTTATACGCAGTATTTT. Residues: CASSLETGGFYTQYF.

The chain is built from TRBV9 and TRBJ1-2; D not resolved. The germline V gene encodes CDR1 SGDLS and CDR2 YYNGEE. V was shortened by 6 bases and J by 7 bases, with 19 bases between the two germline ends. The CDR3 is 14 residues long. CDR3 in DNA: TGTGCCAGCACCGAACAGTCTCTCCGGGGTGGCTACACCTTC. Encoded protein: CASTEQSLRGGYTF.

This clone was seen more than once but under ten times. The gene calls are TRBV6-6 and TRBJ2-3; 9 positions agree with TRBD1. The CDR3 totals 14 residues. V lost 4 bases, J lost 1 base, and 0 bases stayed unmatched. Per germline, CDR1 MNHNY and CDR2 SVGAGI (reference sequence). CDR3 coding DNA: TGTGCCAGCAGTTGGACAGGGGGCACAGATACGCAGTATTTT. Encoded protein: CASSWTGGTDTQYF.

The V gene is TRBV9, the J gene TRBJ1-1; 7 bases line up with TRBD1. V gave up 0 bases and J gave up 7 bases; unmatched junction bases: 6. CDR1 is SGDLS and CDR2 is YYNGEE in the germline V gene. The CDR3 covers 14 residues. CDR3 loop: CASSVASRQGEAFF. For the CDR3, the DNA is TGTGCCAGCAGCGTAGCTAGCAGACAGGGTGAAGCTTTCTTT.

The chain links TRBV9 to TRBJ2-1; the match to TRBD1 covers 10 bases. The CDR3 runs 15 residues. Losses at the gene ends were 3 bases for V and 5 bases for J; bases not matched to a gene: 5. CDR1 and CDR2 from the germline V gene are SGDLS and YYNGEE. CDR3 in DNA: TGTGCCAGCAGCGGGTTTGGGACAGGGGACAATGAGCAGTTCTTC. This sequence encodes CASSGFGTGDNEQFF. Based on the CDR3 plus reference TRBV9 and TRBJ2-1, the full variable domain is DSGVTQTPKHLITATGQRVTLRCSPRSGDLSVYWYQQSLDQGLQFLIQYYNGEERAKGNILERFSAQQFPDLHSELNLSSLELGDSALYFCASSGFGTGDNEQFFGPGTRLTVL.

On this clone: A junction end diverges from the germline sequence, so it may reflect a read error. The chain combines TRBV7-7 with TRBJ2-7, with D perhaps being TRBD1 or TRBD2 (5 bases each). Germline CDR1 reads SSHAT; CDR2 reads FNYEAQ (reference sequence). CDR3 length: 13 residues. CDR3 in amino acids: CASSLSGDHEQYF. In DNA form, the CDR3 reads TGTGCTAGCAGCTTGTCCGGGGACCACGAGCAGTACTTC.

The chain combines TRBV20-1 with TRBJ1-1; D remains unclear. Germline loops: CDR1 DFQATT, CDR2 SNEGSKA (reference sequence). The CDR3 length is 11 residues. The V and J ends lost 2 bases and 6 bases respectively, with 7 bases between them. CDR3 nucleotides: TGCAGTGCTAGACAAAACGCTGAAGCTTTCTTT. It encodes CSARQNAEAFF.

The chain couples TRBV7-2 to TRBJ2-7, with D perhaps matching TRBD1 or TRBD2 (5 bases each). Germline assignment: CDR1 SGHTA and CDR2 FQGNSA. The V and J ends lost 5 bases and 3 bases respectively, with 17 bases between them. The CDR3 length is 15 residues. CDR3 protein: CASSASSGTLYEQYF. In nucleotides, the CDR3 is TGTGCCAGCAGCGCCTCCTCCGGGACGCTCTACGAGCAGTACTTC.

There are many counts of this clone. The V and J genes are TRBV5-1 and TRBJ2-1; tentative D call: TRBD2 (6 bases). Germline V gene data show CDR1 as SGHRS and CDR2 as YFSETQ. CDR3 length: 14 amino acids. V was shortened by 5 bases and J by 4 bases, with 13 bases between the two germline ends. The CDR3 protein is CASRGGESYNEQFF. The CDR3 nucleotides are TGCGCCAGCAGGGGCGGGGAGAGTTACAATGAGCAGTTCTTC.